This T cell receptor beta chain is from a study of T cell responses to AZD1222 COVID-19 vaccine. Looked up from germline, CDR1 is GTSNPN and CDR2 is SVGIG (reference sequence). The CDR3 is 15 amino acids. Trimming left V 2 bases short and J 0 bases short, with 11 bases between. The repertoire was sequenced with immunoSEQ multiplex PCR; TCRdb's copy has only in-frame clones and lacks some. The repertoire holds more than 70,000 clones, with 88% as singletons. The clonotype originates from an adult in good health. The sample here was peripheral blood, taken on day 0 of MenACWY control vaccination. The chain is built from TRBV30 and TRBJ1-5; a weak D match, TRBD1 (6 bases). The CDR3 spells CAWSRGDGSNQPQHF. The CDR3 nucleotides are TGTGCCTGGAGTAGGGGGGACGGTAGCAATCAGCCCCAGCATTTT.